This TCR beta chain is from a study of blood T cell repertoires in COVID-19. Study at large: Samples taken during acute and convalescent COVID-19 were collected in the United States, Italy and Spain. T cells, B-cell-depleted T cells, or PBMCs provided the cDNA or gDNA that served as material.

J lost 14 bases, V lost 3 bases, and 11 bases had no gene match. Looked up from germline, CDR1 is LGHDT and CDR2 is YNNKEL (reference sequence). The CDR3 is 14 residues long. Individuals aged roughly 18 to 95 years were recruited from 24 US areas. This clone has a single count. Authors' processing steps: The authors estimated nucleated cell counts from reference gene primer amplification. TCRdb's copy holds only in-frame clones and misses some; the assay was immunoSEQ multiplex PCR. V and J calls and clone size are those listed in that table; D and trimming were worked out from the DNA. The sample lists a few hundred thousand clones, approximately 87% occurring once.

The sequence came from a man in his forties in a cohort exposed to, infected with or recovered from COVID-19 (not recorded which). The chain combines TRBV3-1 (or the pseudogene TRBV3-2) with TRBJ2-1, with TRBD2 identical over 9 bases. The specimen was PBMCs or T cells enriched from blood (not recorded which). CDR3 loop: CASSQSRTSALEFF. CDR3 in DNA: TGTGCCAGCAGCCAGAGTCGGACTAGCGCCCTGGAGTTCTTC.